The next 23 T cell receptor beta chains were all read from a single sample in a study of shared clonotypes between healthy human individuals. CD45RO-negative, CCR7-positively selected cells formed the naive CD8 fraction, excluding terminally differentiated effector memory CD45RA+ cells. Sequencing used immunoSEQ multiplex PCR; TCRdb keeps in-frame clones, though not all of them. The sample records roughly 2 million clones, around 96% being singletons. Material: naive CD8+ T cells sorted from blood. The receptors here all came from a man between 18 and 35 years old in good health.

V gene TRBV29-1 combines with J gene TRBJ1-1; D remains ambiguous. V was trimmed by 4 bases and J by 0 bases, leaving 15 bases between them. The CDR3 runs 15 residues. From germline, CDR1 is SQVTM and CDR2 ANQGSEA. The CDR3 bases are TGCAGCGTTGTGTTGTCGCAAGCCCTGAACACTGAAGCTTTCTTT. This codes for CSVVLSQALNTEAFF.

The rearrangement joins TRBV4-2 to TRBJ1-1; 8 bases map to TRBD1. V gave up 3 bases and J gave up 1 base; unmatched junction bases: 7. CDR3 length equals 16 residues. Germline loops: CDR1 LGHNA, CDR2 YNFKEQ. The CDR3 nucleotides read TGTGCCAGCAGCCACGGGACAGGCTATAAGAACACTGAAGCTTTCTTT. Encoded protein: CASSHGTGYKNTEAFF.

The chain couples TRBV10-1 to TRBJ2-7; 7 bases are a match to TRBD1. V lost 0 bases, J lost 4 bases, and 6 bases stayed unmatched. This CDR3 has 15 residues. In germline, CDR1 is WNHNN, CDR2 SYGVQD (reference sequence). For the CDR3, the DNA is TGCGCCAGCAGTGAGTCAGGCCAGGGGGATTACGAGCAGTACTTC. This translates into CASSESGQGDYEQYF.

CDR3 loop: CASSLKATISNQPQHF. CDR3 nucleotides: TGTGCCAGCAGTTTGAAGGCCACGATTAGCAATCAGCCCCAGCATTTT. The rearrangement joins TRBV28 to TRBJ1-5; D ambiguous. V was pared by 3 bases and J by 0 bases, with 12 bases between. The germline V gene encodes CDR1 MDHEN and CDR2 SYDVKM. The length of the CDR3 is 16 residues.

CDR3 sequence: CASSPEWEAGYEQYF. The CDR3 region has the DNA TGTGCCAGCAGTCCCGAGTGGGAGGCGGGCTACGAGCAGTACTTC. The chain employs TRBV27 and TRBJ2-7; the D gene is possibly TRBD2 (6 bases). This CDR3 region has 15 residues. Germline V gene lookup returns CDR1 MNHEY and CDR2 SMNVEV (reference sequence). Trimming shortened V by 5 bases and J by 3 bases, and 17 bases separated the two germline ends.

A word on this clone: This same CDR3 is encoded by further DNA sequences in the sample. The chain couples TRBV28 to TRBJ2-7, with D possibly being TRBD1 (5 bases). Germline CDR1 is MDHEN and CDR2 is SYDVKM. With 3 bases removed from V and 1 base from J, the gap between germline ends came to 7 bases. The CDR3 spans 13 residues. In DNA, the CDR3 is TGTGCCAGCAGTTTGACAGTTTCCTACGAGCAGTACTTC. It translates to CASSLTVSYEQYF.

Concerning this clone: A junction boundary mismatches the germline segment, possibly from a read error. This rearrangement joins TRBV29-1 to TRBJ1-1, with D unclear. CDR1 and CDR2 (germline): SQVTM, ANQGSEA. The length of the CDR3 is 10 residues. The CDR3 is CSAEGSEAFF. The DNA for the CDR3 is TGCAGCGCTGAAGGGTCTGAAGCTTTCTTT.

The chain joins TRBV7-9 to TRBJ2-5; 7 nucleotides line up with TRBD2. Germline V lookup: CDR1 SEHNR, CDR2 FQNEAQ (reference sequence). CDR3 length: 15 residues. With 1 base clipped from V and 4 bases from J, the junction kept 6 bases outside the gene matches. The CDR3 DNA reads as TGTGCCAGCAGCTTAGTGGGGGGGTCGGGAGAGACCCAGTACTTC. As protein: CASSLVGGSGETQYF.

CDR3 DNA sequence: TGTGCCAGCACCTTTCTCACCCCAGACGGGGTCGGAGAGACCCAGTACTTC. It encodes CASTFLTPDGVGETQYF. The genes are TRBV27 and TRBJ2-5; D possibly corresponds to TRBD2 (5 bases). The CDR3 consists of 17 residues. The V end was cut by 7 bases, the J end by 4 bases, with 25 bases between. Germline loops: CDR1 MNHEY, CDR2 SMNVEV (reference sequence).

Points on this clone: The sample contains more than one DNA sequence encoding this CDR3. The rearrangement uses TRBV19 and TRBJ2-7, with D tentatively TRBD2 (6 bases). CDR1 LNHDA and CDR2 SQIVND come from the germline V gene (reference sequence). The CDR3 runs 15 residues. With 3 bases removed from V and 0 bases from J, the gap between germline ends came to 12 bases. In DNA form, the CDR3 reads TGTGCCAGTAGTATTTGGAGGGATAGCTCCTACGAGCAGTACTTC. It specifies CASSIWRDSSYEQYF.

The J gene is TRBJ2-3, the V gene TRBV10-3, with 12 bases aligning to TRBD2. The V gene's germline CDR1 is ENHRY and CDR2 SYGVKD. V gave up 6 bases and J gave up 5 bases; unmatched junction bases: 12. This CDR3 contains 17 residues. The CDR3 is CAIRSESSGRARDTQYF. CDR3 bases: TGTGCCATCAGGTCAGAATCTAGCGGGAGGGCCAGAGATACGCAGTATTTT.

The V and J genes are TRBV9 and TRBJ2-7; 12 bases line up with TRBD1. J was trimmed by 5 bases and V by 1 base; bases with no gene match: 4. Germline V lookup: CDR1 SGDLS, CDR2 YYNGEE. There are 15 residues in the CDR3. CDR3 nucleotides: TGTGCCAGCAGCGTAAGCGGGACAGGGGGCCACGAGCAGTACTTC. It is translated as CASSVSGTGGHEQYF.

The genes are TRBV27 and TRBJ2-7; D gene ambiguous. This CDR3 is built from 15 residues. The germline CDR1 and CDR2 sequences are MNHEY and SMNVEV (reference sequence). Trimming pared 2 bases from V and 6 bases from J, leaving 17 bases between. The CDR3 region has the DNA TGTGCCAGCAGTTTAGACGGACCGAATCCGGGCGAGCAGTACTTC. Translation: CASSLDGPNPGEQYF.

J is TRBJ1-2 and V is TRBV6-5; 7 nucleotides agree with TRBD1. Losses at the gene ends were 2 bases for V and 3 bases for J; bases not matched to a gene: 9. This CDR3 contains 16 residues. The germline gives CDR1 MNHEY, CDR2 SVGAGI. CDR3 region: CASSYGLGGDYYGYTF. CDR3 nucleotides: TGTGCCAGCAGTTACGGGTTAGGGGGCGACTACTATGGCTACACCTTC.

The rearrangement joins TRBV5-6 to TRBJ2-7; 7 positions match TRBD2. The V gene end was trimmed by 4 bases and the J gene end by 6 bases; junction bases not matched to a gene: 4. CDR3 length: 12 residues. Germline lookup yields CDR1 SGHDT and CDR2 YYEEEE. This chain's CDR3 is CASSRDYFEQYF. The DNA for the CDR3 is TGTGCCAGCAGCAGGGACTATTTCGAGCAGTACTTC.

Of note for this clone: Different DNA sequences within this sample yield the same CDR3. The V call is TRBV7-9, the J call TRBJ2-1; D is unresolved. V was clipped by 3 bases and J by 6 bases, with 6 bases between them. CDR1 is SEHNR, CDR2 FQNEAQ, per germline (reference sequence). This CDR3 is built from 12 residues. This chain's CDR3 is CASSFGSNEQFF. The DNA for the CDR3 is TGTGCCAGCAGCTTTGGCTCCAATGAGCAGTTCTTC.

In its sample, this clone was seen once. The chain uses TRBV6-5 and TRBJ2-7; D remains unclear. Per the germline V gene, CDR1 is MNHEY and CDR2 is SVGAGI. V was trimmed by 6 bases and J by 1 base, leaving 10 bases between them. This CDR3 spans 13 amino acids. CDR3 protein: CASSPTTSYEQYF. CDR3 nucleotide sequence: TGTGCCAGCAGCCCGACAACTTCCTACGAGCAGTACTTC.

The rearrangement uses TRBV27 and TRBJ1-6, with D perhaps matching TRBD1 (5 bases). Germline values: CDR1 MNHEY, CDR2 SMNVEV (reference sequence). The CDR3 is 14 residues long. V lost 3 bases and J lost 10, with 13 bases in between. CDR3 protein: CASSFGGVRSPLHF. The DNA for the CDR3 is TGTGCCAGCAGTTTTGGAGGGGTTCGGTCACCCCTCCACTTT.

V usage is TRBV6-5 and J usage is TRBJ2-7; 7 positions agree with TRBD1. The CDR3 is made up of 12 amino acids. From germline, CDR1 is MNHEY and CDR2 SVGAGI. The ends lost 3 bases at V and 6 bases at J; junction bases unmatched: 2. The CDR3 loop is CASSYDRVEQYF. CDR3 bases: TGTGCCAGCAGTTATGACAGGGTCGAGCAGTACTTC.

The V and J genes are TRBV6-5 and TRBJ2-3; the D is unclear. The CDR3 contains 13 residues. V gave up 6 bases and J gave up 6 bases, with 13 bases separating them. Germline-derived CDR1 and CDR2 are MNHEY and SVGAGI. The CDR3 nucleotides read TGTGCCAGCAGCCCGAAAATAGGGGATACGCAGTATTTT. Translating it yields CASSPKIGDTQYF.

This chain uses TRBV2 with TRBJ2-1; 10 bases are a match to TRBD2. The germline CDR1 and CDR2 sequences are SNHLY and FYNNEI. With V trimmed by 6 bases and J by 9 bases, 14 bases remained unmatched. CDR3 size: 16 residues. CDR3 region: CASRGHISGRASEQFF. As DNA, the CDR3 is TGTGCCAGCAGGGGACATATCAGCGGGAGGGCCAGTGAGCAGTTCTTC.

In its sample, this clone was seen once. The chain carries TRBV7-9 and TRBJ2-7, with a possible D match to TRBD2 (6 bases). This CDR3 is built from 13 residues. V was trimmed by 5 bases and J by 2 bases, leaving 10 bases between them. In germline, CDR1 is SEHNR, CDR2 FQNEAQ (reference sequence). CDR3 loop: CASSGDSPYEQYF. CDR3 coding DNA: TGTGCCAGCAGCGGGGACTCCCCCTACGAGCAGTACTTC. The complete variable domain, with remaining parts taken from reference TRBV7-9 and TRBJ2-7, reads DTGVSQNPRHKITKRGQNVTFRCDPISEHNRLYWYRQTLGQGPEFLTYFQNEAQLEKSRLLSDRFSAERPKGSFSTLEIQRTEQGDSAMYLCASSGDSPYEQYFGPGTRLTVT.

The chain carries TRBV27 and TRBJ2-2, with D perhaps matching TRBD2 (6 bases). The CDR3 totals 14 residues. Trimming removed 2 bases at V and 3 bases at J, with 7 bases between. The germline CDR1 and CDR2 sequences are MNHEY and SMNVEV (reference sequence). The CDR3 DNA reads TGTGCCAGCAGTTTAAGGGACTACACCGGGGAGCTGTTTTTT. Residues: CASSLRDYTGELFF.